The 21 T cell receptor beta chains in this list originate from one sample, sequenced in a study of blood T cell repertoires in COVID-19. Profiling relied on immunoSEQ multiplex PCR, and the TCRdb table lists in-frame clones only, not all of them. Of 120,000 or so clones listed, about 80% are singletons. The specimen was peripheral blood. The receptors shown here come from a woman aged 50 to 60 with acute or convalescent COVID-19.

The V call is TRBV5-6, the J call TRBJ2-7; 9 bases fit TRBD2. The V gene's germline CDR1 is SGHDT and CDR2 YYEEEE. V was pared by 1 base and J by 6 bases, with 8 bases of the junction left unmatched. The CDR3 totals 15 residues. Written as DNA, the CDR3 is TGTGCCAGCAGCTTGTCATCGGCGGGGGGGAGCGAGCAGTACTTC. It encodes CASSLSSAGGSEQYF. Variable domain in full (rest from reference TRBV5-6 and TRBJ2-7): DAGVTQSPTHLIKTRGQQVTLRCSPKSGHDTVSWYQQALGQGPQFIFQYYEEEERQRGNFPDRFSGHQFPNYSSELNVNALLLGDSALYLCASSLSSAGGSEQYFGPGTRLTVT.

The chain has TRBV18 and TRBJ2-7, with D tentatively TRBD2 (6 bases). Germline V gives CDR1 KGHSH, CDR2 LQKENI. The germline V and J ends were trimmed by 2 bases and 2 bases, with 10 bases remaining between them. The CDR3 spans 14 residues. The chain's CDR3 is CASSPGGRPYEQYF. The CDR3 DNA is TGTGCCAGCTCACCAGGGGGGAGGCCCTACGAGCAGTACTTC. The variable domain in full, completed from reference TRBV18 and TRBJ2-7, reads NAGVMQNPRHLVRRRGQEARLRCSPMKGHSHVYWYRQLPEEGLKFMVYLQKENIIDESGMPKERFSAEFPKEGPSILRIQQVVRGDSAAYFCASSPGGRPYEQYFGPGTRLTVT.

The J gene is TRBJ1-6, the V gene TRBV7-8; D is ambiguous. Germline CDR1 and CDR2: SGHVS and FQNEAQ. Trimming removed 5 bases at V and 10 bases at J, with 18 bases between. CDR3 length: 15 residues. The CDR3 DNA sequence: TGTGCCAGCAGCCCCCGTATCGGGAAGGGCTCACCCCTCCACTTT. This gives the protein CASSPRIGKGSPLHF.

The J gene is TRBJ1-1, the V gene TRBV19; 8 bases are a match to TRBD1. Germline V gene sequence: CDR1 LNHDA, CDR2 SQIVND (reference sequence). The V gene end was trimmed by 8 bases and the J gene end by 11 bases; junction bases not matched to a gene: 7. The CDR3 is made up of 11 amino acids. The CDR3 spells CASQDRVLAFF. In DNA, the CDR3 is TGTGCCAGTCAGGACAGGGTCCTCGCTTTCTTT.

This clone showed up just once. This rearrangement joins TRBV11-2 to TRBJ2-5, with D uncertain. Germline V gene data show CDR1 as SGHAT and CDR2 as FQNNGV. The V end was cut by 5 bases, the J end by 0 bases, with 4 bases between. The CDR3 has 12 amino acids. Here the CDR3 DNA reads TGTGCCAGCAGCCCAAACCAAGAGACCCAGTACTTC. Encoded protein: CASSPNQETQYF.

The gene calls are TRBV7-8 and TRBJ2-7; the match to TRBD2 covers 8 bases. Trimming at V came to 8 bases and at J to 3 bases, leaving 9 bases not matched to a gene. In germline, CDR1 is SGHVS, CDR2 FQNEAQ. The CDR3 is 14 amino acids. The CDR3 is CASRPRGGNYEQYF. In nucleotides, the CDR3 is TGTGCCAGCCGCCCACGGGGGGGAAACTACGAGCAGTACTTC.

The chain is built from TRBV4-2 and TRBJ1-5; 8 nucleotides match TRBD1. The CDR3 totals 14 residues. J was trimmed by 6 bases and V by 2 bases; bases with no gene match: 3. Germline values: CDR1 LGHNA, CDR2 YNFKEQ. CDR3 loop: CASSQHGQGQPQHF. As DNA, the CDR3 is TGTGCCAGCAGCCAACACGGACAGGGTCAGCCCCAGCATTTT.

The rearrangement joins TRBV6-5 to TRBJ2-7, with a possible D match to TRBD2 (5 bases). CDR1 and CDR2 (germline): MNHEY, SVGAGI. Trimming shortened V by 7 bases and J by 1 base, and 17 bases separated the two germline ends. This CDR3 region has 15 residues. The CDR3 spells CASTQRAGSSYEQYF. The CDR3 coding sequence is TGTGCCAGCACCCAGAGGGCAGGATCTTCCTACGAGCAGTACTTC.

The chain joins TRBV11-2 to TRBJ2-2; the match to TRBD2 covers 9 bases. The V and J ends lost 4 bases and 3 bases, in that order; junction bases with no gene match: 9. The CDR3 contains 17 residues. Germline loops: CDR1 SGHAT, CDR2 FQNNGV. The CDR3 DNA reads as TGTGCCAGCAGCTCCCTGAGACTAGCGGATTACACCGGGGAGCTGTTTTTT. This sequence encodes CASSSLRLADYTGELFF.

In this sample, this clone turned up a few times. J is TRBJ2-7 and V is TRBV28; D is perhaps TRBD2 (7 bases). The CDR3 is 15 amino acids. Trimming cost V 5 bases and J 0 bases, with 14 bases left between them. Per the germline V gene, CDR1 is MDHEN and CDR2 is SYDVKM. The CDR3 loop is CASSGGASGSYEQYF. The CDR3 DNA reads as TGTGCCAGCAGTGGGGGGGCTAGCGGCTCCTACGAGCAGTACTTC.

This clone was detected only a few times. The genes are TRBV19 and TRBJ1-1, with TRBD1 matching 9 bases. This CDR3 spans 13 amino acids. The V and J ends lost 6 bases and 4 bases, in that order; junction bases with no gene match: 3. The germline V gene encodes CDR1 LNHDA and CDR2 SQIVND (reference sequence). The CDR3 region is CASSPTGGTEAFF. CDR3 bases: TGTGCCAGTAGCCCGACAGGGGGCACTGAAGCTTTCTTT.

The J gene is TRBJ1-6, the V gene TRBV7-2; maybe TRBD1 (6 bases). Trimming removed 0 bases from V and 7 bases from J, with 10 bases in between. Germline V lookup: CDR1 SGHTA, CDR2 FQGNSA. The CDR3 covers 15 residues. In DNA, the CDR3 is TGTGCCAGCAGCTTAGCGGGGGCAAAGAATTCACCCCTCCACTTT. Translating it yields CASSLAGAKNSPLHF.

The table lists this clone with a count of one. The rearrangement links TRBV5-1 to TRBJ2-2; D uncertain. Trimming removed 4 bases at V and 4 bases at J, with 11 bases between. Germline V gene lookup returns CDR1 SGHRS and CDR2 YFSETQ. The CDR3 consists of 14 residues. The CDR3 loop is CASSRDPLTGELFF. The CDR3 nucleotides read TGCGCCAGCAGCCGCGATCCCCTCACCGGGGAGCTGTTTTTT.

This clone was counted between two and nine times. The chain uses TRBV6-5 and TRBJ1-2; unclear D gene. Per the germline V gene, CDR1 is MNHEY and CDR2 is SVGAGI. V was trimmed by 5 bases and J by 7 bases, leaving 17 bases between them. The CDR3 loop spans 14 amino acids. The CDR3 protein is CASSKQPSVGGYTF. The CDR3 coding sequence is TGTGCCAGCAGTAAACAGCCCTCAGTGGGTGGCTACACCTTC.

This rearrangement joins TRBV3-1 (or the pseudogene TRBV3-2) to TRBJ1-2, with 9 nucleotides matching TRBD1. This CDR3 has 15 amino acids. Germline V gene data show CDR1 as LGHDT and CDR2 as YNNKEL (reference sequence). J lost 8 bases, V lost 5 bases, and 12 bases had no gene match. DNA for the CDR3: TGTGCCAGCAGCTCTCTCGGGACAGGGTATCGAGGCTACACCTTC. Its translation: CASSSLGTGYRGYTF.

The J gene is TRBJ2-7, the V gene TRBV28, with a possible D match to TRBD2 (6 bases). Germline CDR1 and CDR2: MDHEN and SYDVKM. The V and J ends lost 4 bases and 5 bases respectively, with 21 bases between them. The length of the CDR3 is 16 residues. The CDR3 nucleotides are TGTGCCAGCAGTTCAGGTGTAGCGGTTCAGATTAACGAGCAGTACTTC. This gives the protein CASSSGVAVQINEQYF.

The sample holds a few counts of this clone. The chain uses TRBV29-1 and TRBJ1-1; 8 bases match TRBD1. CDR1 and CDR2 from the germline V gene are SQVTM and ANQGSEA. The CDR3 contains 13 residues. Unmatched junction bases numbered 5, after V lost 7 bases and J lost 1 base. CDR3 nucleotides: TGCAGCGCATGGACAGGGACGAACACTGAAGCTTTCTTT. Translated: CSAWTGTNTEAFF.

This clone was seen once. The CDR3 here is CASSPTGGRQPQHF. CDR3 sequence (DNA): TGTGCCAGCAGCCCAACAGGGGGCCGGCAGCCCCAGCATTTT. This sequence joins TRBV27 and TRBJ1-5; 9 nucleotides line up with TRBD1. The trim removed 6 bases at V and 7 bases at J, leaving 7 bases unmatched. CDR1 and CDR2 from the germline V gene are MNHEY and SMNVEV (reference sequence). CDR3 size: 14 residues.

This clone was seen only once. The chain employs TRBV19 and TRBJ2-7; D perhaps matches TRBD2 (6 bases). V lost 3 bases and J 5 bases, leaving 11 bases between the germline ends. Germline V CDR1 and CDR2: LNHDA, SQIVND (reference sequence). This CDR3 has 13 amino acids. The CDR3 DNA follows: TGTGCCAGTAGTATCGGGAGCGCCGACGAGCAGTACTTC. Its translation is CASSIGSADEQYF.

The chain uses TRBV5-4 and TRBJ1-1; 7 bases are shared with TRBD1. Trimming removed 5 bases from V and 3 bases from J; junction bases left unmatched: 7. CDR1 is SGHNT, CDR2 YYREEE, per germline (reference sequence). The CDR3 runs to 14 residues. CDR3 in amino acids: CASSSQGTDTEAFF. The CDR3 DNA reads as TGTGCCAGCAGTTCACAGGGGACGGACACTGAAGCTTTCTTT.

The chain joins TRBV5-1 to TRBJ1-2; D perhaps matches TRBD1 (6 bases). CDR1 is SGHRS, CDR2 YFSETQ, per germline. The CDR3 is made up of 14 amino acids. Trimming cost V 0 bases and J 5 bases, with 11 bases left between them. The CDR3 protein is CASSLGQANYGYTF. The CDR3 nucleotides are TGCGCCAGCAGCTTGGGACAGGCGAATTATGGCTACACCTTC. The complete variable domain, with remaining parts taken from reference TRBV5-1 and TRBJ1-2, reads KAGVTQTPRYLIKTRGQQVTLSCSPISGHRSVSWYQQTPGQGLQFLFEYFSETQRNKGNFPGRFSGRQFSNSRSEMNVSTLELGDSALYLCASSLGQANYGYTFGSGTRLTVV.